This T cell receptor beta chain comes out of a study of PD-L1 blockade in urothelial cancer (dated by TCRdb to the late 2010s). Context from the whole study: Therapy was started in about 2014 for all patients, and atezolizumab 1,200 mg was administered intravenously every 3 weeks. About 85% of the roughly 29 patients were identified as males with urothelial cancer of bladder origin, and a prior smoking history was reported by 18 of 29 patients. An ECOG performance status of 0 or 1 was recorded for the patients, and 0 to 3 prior chemotherapy regimens had been received by the patients. Blood samples were analyzed 3 weeks after the start of treatment (second dose) and 6 weeks after the start of treatment. Blood samples yielded a median of roughly 140,000 T cells and more than 75,000 unique TCRs, with median clonality roughly 0.082. Somatic, immune and clinical correlates of response to PD-L1 blockade with atezolizumab in urothelial cancer were the focus of an exploratory multi-omic analysis. Pretreatment tumor samples, along with matched peripheral blood serially collected before and after atezolizumab treatment, were subjected to TCR sequencing. Durable clinical benefit meant progression-free survival longer than 6 months, and TCR features were also tested against progression-free and overall survival. In the same patients who had TCR sequencing, pretreatment tumors also underwent whole exome sequencing and RNA sequencing. Under 10 patients achieved durable clinical benefit and 20 did not. Over 28 patients had pretreatment blood TCR-seq, some 24 had at least one posttreatment blood collection, and some 24 had tumor TCR-seq. Beyond this particular receptor, the publication reports: A pretreatment peripheral blood TCR clonality below the median was linked to improved progression-free and overall survival. Among patients with durable benefit, tumor-associated TCR clones showed greater expansion in peripheral blood 3 weeks after treatment started (n of about 20, p = 0.022). Because the sample size was small (n of about 27) and many exploratory analyses were performed, the results are intended to be hypothesis-generating.

Cut back by 6 bases and 7 bases, the V and J ends lie 15 bases apart. Including the terminal cysteine and phenylalanine, the CDR3 comprises 14 residues. Only the CDR3 region is kept as DNA, spanning 42 bases read in frame from base 1. The germline V gene supplies CDR1 ENHRY and CDR2 SYGVKD. This sample's time point label indicates: pretreatment peripheral blood. The cohort included roughly 30 patients with locally advanced or metastatic urothelial carcinoma who were treated at Memorial Sloan Kettering on a trial protocol. Peripheral blood mononuclear cells were collected from each patient pretreatment and during treatment, giving between 1 and 8 total time points per patient. The Qiagen DNeasy Blood extraction kit was used to purify genomic DNA from total PBMCs and tumor samples. PBMCs were collected pretreatment and during treatment, and were isolated and stored as previously described. To note about this clone: The target of this receptor is not known. No much larger clone exists at a distance of one base, and base qualities are not known.

Synthetic TCR analog templates were spiked into each PCR to estimate absolute template abundance from read counts. The immunoSEQ assay used bias-controlled V and J gene primers to amplify TCRbeta CDR3 regions from genomic DNA. Rearranged TCRbeta segments were sequenced at approximately 20X coverage. For the original study's pipeline: Sequencing errors were corrected by clustering and CDR3s were annotated against IMGT to assign V, D and J genes. Only productive TCRbeta rearrangements were used in downstream analyses, excluding out-of-frame or stop-codon sequences. Clonality was computed as one minus Shannon entropy normalized by the log of the number of unique productive sequences. Fisher's exact test with Benjamini-Hochberg correction, at a threshold of adjusted p below 0.01, was used to find clones that differed between time points or between blood and tumor. Not all clones reach the TCRdb copy of this immuneACCESS table, which keeps in-frame sequences only. Checked studies attribute under half of the gap to unresolved V genes and leave the rest unexplained. V, J and clone size reflect that table, while D and trimming were determined from the DNA. The sample contains approximately 48,000 clones, around 88% of them found a single time. Roughly 14% of the sample lies in the top ten.

This specimen consisted of PBMCs, obtained around atezolizumab (anti-PD-L1) treatment. The chain joins TRBV10-3 to TRBJ2-2; a weak D assignment points to TRBD1 (6 bases agree). This sequence was found in an older woman with urothelial cancer. Read as DNA, the sequence is TGTGCCATCAGCGCCACCCCACAGGGCGGGGAGCTGTTTTTT. Translation gives CAISATPQGGELFF.